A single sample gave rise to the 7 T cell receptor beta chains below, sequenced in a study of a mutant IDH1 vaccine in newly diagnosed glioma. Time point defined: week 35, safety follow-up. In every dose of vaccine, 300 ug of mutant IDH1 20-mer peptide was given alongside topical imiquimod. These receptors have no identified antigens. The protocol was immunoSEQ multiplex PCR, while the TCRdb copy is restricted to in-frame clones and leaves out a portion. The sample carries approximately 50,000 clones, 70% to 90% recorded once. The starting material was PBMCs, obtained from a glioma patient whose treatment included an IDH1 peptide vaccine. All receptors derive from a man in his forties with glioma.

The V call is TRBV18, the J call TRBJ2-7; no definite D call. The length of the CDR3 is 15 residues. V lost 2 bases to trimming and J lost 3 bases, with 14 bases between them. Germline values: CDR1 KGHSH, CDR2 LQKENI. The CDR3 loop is CASSPAQSRNYEQYF. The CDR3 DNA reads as TGTGCCAGCTCACCAGCTCAGTCGCGCAACTACGAGCAGTACTTC.

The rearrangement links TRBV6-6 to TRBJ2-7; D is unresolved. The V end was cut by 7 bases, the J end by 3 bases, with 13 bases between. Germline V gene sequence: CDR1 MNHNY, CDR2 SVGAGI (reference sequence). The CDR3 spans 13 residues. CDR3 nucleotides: TGTGCCAGCACGCGAGGTAGGGACTACGAGCAGTACTTC. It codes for CASTRGRDYEQYF.

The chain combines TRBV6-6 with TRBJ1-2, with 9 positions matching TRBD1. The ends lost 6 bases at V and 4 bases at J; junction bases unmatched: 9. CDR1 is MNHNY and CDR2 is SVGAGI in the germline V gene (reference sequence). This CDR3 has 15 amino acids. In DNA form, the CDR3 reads TGTGCCAGCAGCCCCCGGGACAGGGCGAGCTATGGCTACACCTTC. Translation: CASSPRDRASYGYTF.

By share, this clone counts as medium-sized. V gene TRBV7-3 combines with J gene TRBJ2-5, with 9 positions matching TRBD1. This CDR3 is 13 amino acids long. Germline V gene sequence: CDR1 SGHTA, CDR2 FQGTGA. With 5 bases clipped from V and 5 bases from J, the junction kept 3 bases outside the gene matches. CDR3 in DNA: TGTGCCAGCAGCACCGGGACAGGGGAGACCCAGTACTTC. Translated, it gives CASSTGTGETQYF.

The CDR3 DNA reads as TGTGCCAGCAGCGGGGGGGGCAGGTTCTACGAGCAGTACTTC. Its protein is CASSGGGRFYEQYF. The V call is TRBV9, the J call TRBJ2-7; D may be TRBD2 (7 bases). Germline V gives CDR1 SGDLS, CDR2 YYNGEE. The ends were cut back, 3 bases at V and 3 bases at J, with 13 bases in the middle. The CDR3 runs 14 residues.

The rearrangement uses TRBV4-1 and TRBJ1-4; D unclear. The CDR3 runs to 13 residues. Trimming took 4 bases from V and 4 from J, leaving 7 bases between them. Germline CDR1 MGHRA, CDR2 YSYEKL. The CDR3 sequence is CASSLQLNEKLFF. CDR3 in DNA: TGCGCCAGCAGCCTACAGCTTAATGAAAAACTGTTTTTT.

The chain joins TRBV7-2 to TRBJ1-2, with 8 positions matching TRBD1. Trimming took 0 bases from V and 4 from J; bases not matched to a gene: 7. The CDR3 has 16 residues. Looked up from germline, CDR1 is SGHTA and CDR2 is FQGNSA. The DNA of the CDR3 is TGTGCCAGCAGCTTAGCGGGAGCCGGGACAGGCTATGGCTACACCTTC. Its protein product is CASSLAGAGTGYGYTF.